This T cell receptor (beta chain) is from a study of OX40 agonist ivuxolimab in advanced cancers. Overall study: Hepatocellular carcinoma, melanoma, renal cell or head and neck cancer occurred in dose-escalation patients.

Profiling relied on immunoSEQ multiplex PCR, and the TCRdb table lists in-frame clones only, not all of them. The sample has tens of thousands of clones, 90% to 95% seen once; the top ten hold about 2.4%. Germline loops: CDR1 MNHNY, CDR2 SVGAGI (reference sequence). The CDR3 totals 14 residues. J was trimmed by 0 bases and V by 7 bases; bases with no gene match: 3. The TCR sequence derives from an adult with an advanced solid tumor such as melanoma, head and neck, liver or kidney cancer. The chain links TRBV6-6 to TRBJ1-3; 7 nucleotides agree with TRBD1. Specimen: CD4+ or CD8+ T cells sorted from blood, collected in a trial of the OX40 agonist ivuxolimab. The CDR3 protein is CASTRQGSGNTIYF. CDR3 nucleotide sequence: TGTGCCAGCACCCGACAGGGCTCTGGAAACACCATATATTTT.